The source of this T cell receptor (beta chain) is a study of blood T cell repertoires in COVID-19. Authors' processing steps: Amplifying reference gene primers gave estimates of nucleated cell counts. Clones were sequenced by immunoSEQ multiplex PCR, and TCRdb holds only the in-frame ones, with some missing. V and J calls and clone size come straight from that table; D and trimming were deduced from the DNA. In the table there are 400,000 to 500,000 clones, approximately 90% of which are singletons. The CDR3 covers 17 residues. Germline V gene lookup returns CDR1 MDHEN and CDR2 SYDVKM. Trimming stripped 4 bases from V and 0 bases from J, with 17 bases between. Researchers sorted participants into cohorts using their self-reported clinical history.

The clonotype comes from a woman aged 18-29 years who had been exposed to COVID-19. The V call is TRBV28, the J call TRBJ2-3; no clear D gene. Sequencing used PBMCs or T cells enriched from blood (not recorded which). CDR3 DNA: TGTGCCAGCAGTTCCATCCCAGGAACGACAAGCACAGATACGCAGTATTTT. It specifies CASSSIPGTTSTDTQYF.